These 8 T cell receptor beta chains were all obtained from the same sample, sequenced in a study of blood T cell repertoires in COVID-19. Clones were sequenced by immunoSEQ multiplex PCR, and TCRdb holds only the in-frame ones, with some missing. The data show roughly 150,000 clones, approximately 78% seen once. Sequenced input: peripheral blood. These receptors were collected from a human donor in a cohort sampled during active COVID-19.

V and J are TRBV12-3 or TRBV12-4 and TRBJ1-1, with TRBD1 identical over 10 bases. V lost 6 bases, J lost 5 bases, and 3 bases stayed unmatched. The CDR3 runs to 13 residues. CDR3 loop: CASRRTGGTEAFF. In nucleotides, the CDR3 is TGTGCCAGCAGACGGACAGGGGGGACTGAAGCTTTCTTT.

The gene calls are TRBV4-3 and TRBJ1-5; tentatively, D is TRBD1 (6 bases). This CDR3 contains 16 residues. Trimming removed 0 bases at V and 6 bases at J, with 15 bases between. From germline, CDR1 is LGHNA and CDR2 YSLEER. CDR3 nucleotides: TGCGCCAGCAGCCAAGATATAGTAGGGGGTGGTCAGCCCCAGCATTTT. Translated, it gives CASSQDIVGGGQPQHF.

This clone was seen only once. The rearrangement uses TRBV20-1 and TRBJ1-1; 7 bases are shared with TRBD1. The CDR3 is made up of 13 amino acids. V shed 3 bases, J shed 2 bases, and the junction held 3 bases outside the gene matches. Germline CDR1 is DFQATT and CDR2 is SNEGSKA (reference sequence). The CDR3 region is CSASGQANTEAFF. In nucleotides, the CDR3 is TGCAGTGCTAGTGGACAGGCCAACACTGAAGCTTTCTTT.

The chain uses TRBV7-9 and TRBJ1-2, with 7 bases lining up with TRBD1. J gave up 8 bases and V 5 bases, and 11 bases lay outside the gene matches. CDR3 length: 14 amino acids. Per the germline V gene, CDR1 is SEHNR and CDR2 is FQNEAQ (reference sequence). CDR3 in DNA: TGTGCCAGCAGCCCCAAGGACAGGCCTCGAGGCTACACCTTC. Translated, it gives CASSPKDRPRGYTF.

The gene calls are TRBV18 and TRBJ2-6, with D perhaps TRBD1 (6 bases). Germline V gives CDR1 KGHSH, CDR2 LQKENI. There are 19 residues in the CDR3. V lost 1 base, J lost 0 bases, and 16 bases lay in between. Here the CDR3 reads CASSPQSRGRVSGANVLTF. The CDR3 DNA reads TGTGCCAGCTCACCACAGAGCAGGGGTAGGGTCTCTGGGGCCAACGTCCTGACTTTC.

This chain uses TRBV6-5 with TRBJ1-2; D not certain. V shed 4 bases and J shed 4 bases, with 19 bases lying between them. The germline V gene encodes CDR1 MNHEY and CDR2 SVGAGI. CDR3 length: 16 amino acids. The CDR3 bases are TGTGCCAGCAGTTTGGAGATGGGAGGAGCTGGCTATGGCTACACCTTC. Protein product: CASSLEMGGAGYGYTF.

The CDR3 loop reads CATSREFGTGVYEQYF. CDR3 bases: TGTGCCACCAGCAGAGAGTTTGGGACAGGGGTTTACGAGCAGTACTTC. The chain carries TRBV15 and TRBJ2-7, with TRBD1 identical over 10 bases. The CDR3 contains 16 residues. Germline V gene data show CDR1 as LNHNV and CDR2 as YYDKDF (reference sequence). The V and J ends lost 0 bases and 4 bases, in that order; junction bases with no gene match: 6.

This clone was detected only a few times. The chain links TRBV3-1 (or the pseudogene TRBV3-2) to TRBJ1-1; no reliable D call. This CDR3 has 12 amino acids. Germline V CDR1 and CDR2: LGHDT, YNNKEL (reference sequence). Trimming shortened V by 8 bases and J by 3 bases, and 10 bases separated the two germline ends. The CDR3 DNA reads TGTGCCAGCGCCCGGGTAGACACTGAAGCTTTCTTT. This codes for CASARVDTEAFF.